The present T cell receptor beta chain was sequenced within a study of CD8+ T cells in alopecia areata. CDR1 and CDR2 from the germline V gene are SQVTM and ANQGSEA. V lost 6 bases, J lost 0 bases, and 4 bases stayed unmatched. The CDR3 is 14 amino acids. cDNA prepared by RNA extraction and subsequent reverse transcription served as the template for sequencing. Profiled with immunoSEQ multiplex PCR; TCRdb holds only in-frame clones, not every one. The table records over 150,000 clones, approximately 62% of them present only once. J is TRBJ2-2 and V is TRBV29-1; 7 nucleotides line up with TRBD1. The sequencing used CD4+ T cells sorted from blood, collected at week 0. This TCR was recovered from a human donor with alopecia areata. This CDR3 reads CSVRGQSNTGELFF. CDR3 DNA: TGCAGCGTCAGGGGACAGTCGAACACCGGGGAGCTGTTTTTT.